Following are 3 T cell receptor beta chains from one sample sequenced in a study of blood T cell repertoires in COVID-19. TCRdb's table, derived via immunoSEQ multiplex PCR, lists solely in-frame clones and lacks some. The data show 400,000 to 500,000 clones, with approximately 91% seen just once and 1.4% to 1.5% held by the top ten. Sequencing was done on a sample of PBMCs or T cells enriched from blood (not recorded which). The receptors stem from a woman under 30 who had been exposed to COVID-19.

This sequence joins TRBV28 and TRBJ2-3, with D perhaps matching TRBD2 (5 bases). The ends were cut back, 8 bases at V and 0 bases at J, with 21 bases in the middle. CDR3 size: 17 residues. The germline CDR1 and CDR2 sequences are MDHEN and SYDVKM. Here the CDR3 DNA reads TGTGCCAGCCGCAGTATGCCCTATGGCGGGAGCACAGATACGCAGTATTTT. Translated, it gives CASRSMPYGGSTDTQYF.

The CDR3 loop reads CASSLTQGATDTQYF. The DNA for the CDR3 is TGTGCCAGCAGCTTAACCCAGGGGGCTACAGATACGCAGTATTTT. The chain recombines TRBV11-3 with TRBJ2-3; TRBD1 aligns across 8 bases. J was trimmed by 3 bases and V by 2 bases; bases with no gene match: 4. The CDR3 consists of 15 residues. Germline V gives CDR1 SGHNT, CDR2 YENEEA.

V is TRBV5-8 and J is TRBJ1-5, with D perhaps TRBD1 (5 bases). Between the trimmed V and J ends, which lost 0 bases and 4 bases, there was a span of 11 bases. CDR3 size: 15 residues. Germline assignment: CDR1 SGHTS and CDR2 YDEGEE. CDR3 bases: TGTGCCAGCAGCTTGGGACCACGGGGGAATCAGCCCCAGCATTTT. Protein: CASSLGPRGNQPQHF.